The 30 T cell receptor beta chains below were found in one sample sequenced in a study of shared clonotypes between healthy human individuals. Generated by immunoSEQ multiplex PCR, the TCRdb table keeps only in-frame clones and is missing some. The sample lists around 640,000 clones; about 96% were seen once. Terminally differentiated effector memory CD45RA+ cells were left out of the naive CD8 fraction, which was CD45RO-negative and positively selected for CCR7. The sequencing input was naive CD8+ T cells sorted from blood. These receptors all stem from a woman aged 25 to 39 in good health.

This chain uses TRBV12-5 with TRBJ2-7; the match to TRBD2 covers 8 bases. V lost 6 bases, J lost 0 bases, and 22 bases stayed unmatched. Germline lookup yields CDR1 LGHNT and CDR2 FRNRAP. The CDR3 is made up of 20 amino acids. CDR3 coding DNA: TGTGCTAGTGGCCAATCCTTCCGACAGGAGGAAAGCGGGAGCTCCTACGAGCAGTACTTC. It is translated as CASGQSFRQEESGSSYEQYF. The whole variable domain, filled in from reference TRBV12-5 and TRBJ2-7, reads DARVTQTPRHKVTEMGQEVTMRCQPILGHNTVFWYRQTMMQGLELLAYFRNRAPLDDSGMPKDRFSAEMPDATLATLKIQPSEPRDSAVYFCASGQSFRQEESGSSYEQYFGPGTRLTVT.

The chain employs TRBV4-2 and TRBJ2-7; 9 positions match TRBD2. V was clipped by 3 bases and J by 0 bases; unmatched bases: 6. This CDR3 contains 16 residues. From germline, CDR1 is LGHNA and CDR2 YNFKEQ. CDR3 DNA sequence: TGTGCCAGCAGCCAGGATCTAGCGGGAAACTCCTACGAGCAGTACTTC. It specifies CASSQDLAGNSYEQYF.

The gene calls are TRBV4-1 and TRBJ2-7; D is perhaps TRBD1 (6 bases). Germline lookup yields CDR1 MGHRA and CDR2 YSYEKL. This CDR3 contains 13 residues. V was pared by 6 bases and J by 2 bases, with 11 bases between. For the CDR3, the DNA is TGCGCCAGCAGTTTTCAGGGGCCCTACGAGCAGTACTTC. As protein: CASSFQGPYEQYF.

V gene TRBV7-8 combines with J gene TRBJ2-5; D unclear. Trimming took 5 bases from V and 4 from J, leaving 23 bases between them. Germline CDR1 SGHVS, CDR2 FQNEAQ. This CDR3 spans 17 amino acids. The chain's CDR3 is CASSHPWGTTWRETQYF. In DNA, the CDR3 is TGTGCCAGCAGCCACCCCTGGGGAACGACTTGGAGAGAGACCCAGTACTTC.

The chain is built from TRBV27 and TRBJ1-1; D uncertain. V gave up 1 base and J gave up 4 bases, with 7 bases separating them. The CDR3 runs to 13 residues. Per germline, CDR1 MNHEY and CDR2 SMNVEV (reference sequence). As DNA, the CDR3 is TGTGCCAGCAGTTTATTTGGAGGCACTGAAGCTTTCTTT. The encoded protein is CASSLFGGTEAFF.

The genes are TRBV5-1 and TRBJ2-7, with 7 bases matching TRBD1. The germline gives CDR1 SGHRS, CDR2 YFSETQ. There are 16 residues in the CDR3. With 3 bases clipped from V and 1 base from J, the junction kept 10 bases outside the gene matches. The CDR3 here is CASSYYLGTASYEQYF. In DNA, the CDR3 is TGCGCCAGCAGCTACTACCTCGGGACAGCTTCCTACGAGCAGTACTTC. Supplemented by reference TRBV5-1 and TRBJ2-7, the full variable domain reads KAGVTQTPRYLIKTRGQQVTLSCSPISGHRSVSWYQQTPGQGLQFLFEYFSETQRNKGNFPGRFSGRQFSNSRSEMNVSTLELGDSALYLCASSYYLGTASYEQYFGPGTRLTVT.

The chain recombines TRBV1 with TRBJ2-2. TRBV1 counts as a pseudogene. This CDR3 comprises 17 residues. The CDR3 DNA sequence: TGCACCAGCAGCCACCAACTCGGCATCGAAAACACCGGGGAGCTGTTTTTT. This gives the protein CTSSHQLGIENTGELFF.

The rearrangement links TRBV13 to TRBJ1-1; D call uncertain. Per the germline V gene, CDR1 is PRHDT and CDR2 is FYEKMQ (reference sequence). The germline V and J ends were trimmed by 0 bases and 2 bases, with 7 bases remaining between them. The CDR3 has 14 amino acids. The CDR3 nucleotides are TGTGCCAGCAGCTTAGGGCCCAGTAACACTGAAGCTTTCTTT. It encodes CASSLGPSNTEAFF.

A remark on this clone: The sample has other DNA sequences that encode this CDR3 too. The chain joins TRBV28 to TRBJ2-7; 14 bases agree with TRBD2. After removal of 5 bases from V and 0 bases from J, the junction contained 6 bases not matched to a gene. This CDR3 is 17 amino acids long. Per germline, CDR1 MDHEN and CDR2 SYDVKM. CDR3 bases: TGTGCCAGCAGTCCCGGACTAGCGGGAGGCCTCTCCTACGAGCAGTACTTC. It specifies CASSPGLAGGLSYEQYF.

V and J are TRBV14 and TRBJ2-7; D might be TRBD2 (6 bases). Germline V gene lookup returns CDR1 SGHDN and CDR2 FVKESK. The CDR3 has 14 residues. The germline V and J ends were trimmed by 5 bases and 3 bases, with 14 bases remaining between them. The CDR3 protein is CASSGLADHYEQYF. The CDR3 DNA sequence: TGTGCCAGCAGCGGGTTAGCGGACCACTACGAGCAGTACTTC.

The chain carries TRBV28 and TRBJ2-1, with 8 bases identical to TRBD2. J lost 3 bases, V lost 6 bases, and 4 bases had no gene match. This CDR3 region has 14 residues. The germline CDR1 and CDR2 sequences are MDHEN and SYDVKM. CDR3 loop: CASRSGSGYNEQFF. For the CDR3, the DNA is TGTGCCAGCAGGAGCGGGAGCGGCTACAATGAGCAGTTCTTC.

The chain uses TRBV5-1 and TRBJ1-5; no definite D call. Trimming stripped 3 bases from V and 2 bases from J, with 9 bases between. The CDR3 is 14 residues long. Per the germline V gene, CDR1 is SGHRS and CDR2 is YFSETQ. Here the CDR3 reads CASSWEGGNQPQHF. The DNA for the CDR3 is TGCGCCAGCAGCTGGGAGGGAGGCAATCAGCCCCAGCATTTT.

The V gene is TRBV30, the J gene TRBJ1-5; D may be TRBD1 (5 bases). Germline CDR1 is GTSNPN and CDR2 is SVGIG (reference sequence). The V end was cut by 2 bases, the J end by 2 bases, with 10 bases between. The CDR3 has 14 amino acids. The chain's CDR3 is CAWSSGVGNQPQHF. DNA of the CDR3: TGTGCCTGGAGTTCGGGGGTGGGCAATCAGCCCCAGCATTTT.

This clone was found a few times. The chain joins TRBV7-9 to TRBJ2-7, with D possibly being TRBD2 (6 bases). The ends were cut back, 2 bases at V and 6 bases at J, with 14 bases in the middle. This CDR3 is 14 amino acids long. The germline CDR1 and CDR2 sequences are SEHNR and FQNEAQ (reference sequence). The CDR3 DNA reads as TGTGCCAGCAGCTTAACCGGGAGCCTTGGCGAGCAGTACTTC. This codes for CASSLTGSLGEQYF.

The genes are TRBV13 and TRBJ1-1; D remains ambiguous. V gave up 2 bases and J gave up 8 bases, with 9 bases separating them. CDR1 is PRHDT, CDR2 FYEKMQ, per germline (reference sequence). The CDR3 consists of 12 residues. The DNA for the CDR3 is TGTGCCAGCAGCTTACTGGGCCAAGAAGCTTTCTTT. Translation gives CASSLLGQEAFF.

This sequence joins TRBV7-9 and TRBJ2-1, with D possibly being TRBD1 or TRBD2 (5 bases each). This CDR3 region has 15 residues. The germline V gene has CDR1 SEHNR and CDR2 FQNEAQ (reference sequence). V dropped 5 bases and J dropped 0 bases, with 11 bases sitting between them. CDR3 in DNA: TGTGCCAGCAGCGTGGGACCCGGCTCCTACAATGAGCAGTTCTTC. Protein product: CASSVGPGSYNEQFF. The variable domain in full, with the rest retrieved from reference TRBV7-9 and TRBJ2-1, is DTGVSQNPRHKITKRGQNVTFRCDPISEHNRLYWYRQTLGQGPEFLTYFQNEAQLEKSRLLSDRFSAERPKGSFSTLEIQRTEQGDSAMYLCASSVGPGSYNEQFFGPGTRLTVL.

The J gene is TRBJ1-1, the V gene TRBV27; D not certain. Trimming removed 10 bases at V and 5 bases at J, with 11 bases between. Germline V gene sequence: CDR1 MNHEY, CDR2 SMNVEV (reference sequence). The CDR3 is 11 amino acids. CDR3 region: CATRWGTEAFF. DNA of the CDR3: TGTGCCACCCGCTGGGGAACTGAAGCTTTCTTT.

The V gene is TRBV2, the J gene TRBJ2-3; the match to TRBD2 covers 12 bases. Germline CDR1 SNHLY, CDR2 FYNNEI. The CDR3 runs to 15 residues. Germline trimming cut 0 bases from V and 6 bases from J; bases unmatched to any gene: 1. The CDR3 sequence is CASSEAGLAGDTQYF. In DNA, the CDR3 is TGTGCCAGCAGTGAAGCAGGACTAGCGGGGGATACGCAGTATTTT.

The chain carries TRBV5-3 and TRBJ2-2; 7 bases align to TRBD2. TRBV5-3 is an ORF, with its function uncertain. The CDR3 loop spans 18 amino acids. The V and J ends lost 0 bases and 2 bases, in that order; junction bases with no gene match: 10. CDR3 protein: CARSLVSSLADNTGELFF. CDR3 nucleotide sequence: TGTGCCAGAAGCTTGGTATCTTCCCTAGCGGATAACACCGGGGAGCTGTTTTTT.

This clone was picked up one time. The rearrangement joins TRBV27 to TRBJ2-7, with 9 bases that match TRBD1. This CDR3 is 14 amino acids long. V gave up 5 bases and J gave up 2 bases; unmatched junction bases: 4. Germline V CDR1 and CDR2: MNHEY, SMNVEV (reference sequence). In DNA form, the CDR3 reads TGTGCCAGCAGTGCCTGGACAGGGGCCTACGAGCAGTACTTC. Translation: CASSAWTGAYEQYF.

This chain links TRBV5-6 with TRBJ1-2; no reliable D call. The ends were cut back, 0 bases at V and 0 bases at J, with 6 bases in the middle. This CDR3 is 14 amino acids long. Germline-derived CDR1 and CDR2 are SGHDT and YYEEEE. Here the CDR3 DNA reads TGTGCCAGCAGCTTGGGTGACTCTAACTATGGCTACACCTTC. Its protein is CASSLGDSNYGYTF. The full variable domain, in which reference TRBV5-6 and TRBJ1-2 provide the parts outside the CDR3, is DAGVTQSPTHLIKTRGQQVTLRCSPKSGHDTVSWYQQALGQGPQFIFQYYEEEERQRGNFPDRFSGHQFPNYSSELNVNALLLGDSALYLCASSLGDSNYGYTFGSGTRLTVV.

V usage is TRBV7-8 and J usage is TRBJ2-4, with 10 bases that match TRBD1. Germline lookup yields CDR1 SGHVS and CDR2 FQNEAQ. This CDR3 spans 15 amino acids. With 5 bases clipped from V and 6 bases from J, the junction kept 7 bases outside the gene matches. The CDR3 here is CASSATWTGGNIQYF. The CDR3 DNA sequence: TGTGCCAGCAGCGCTACTTGGACAGGGGGAAACATTCAGTACTTC.

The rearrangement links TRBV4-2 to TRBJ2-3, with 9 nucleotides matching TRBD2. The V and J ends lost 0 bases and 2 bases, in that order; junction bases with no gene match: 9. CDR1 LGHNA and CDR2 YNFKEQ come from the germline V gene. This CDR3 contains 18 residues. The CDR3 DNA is TGTGCCAGCAGCCAAGATCTCACAAGCGGGAGGTCCACAGATACGCAGTATTTT. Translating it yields CASSQDLTSGRSTDTQYF.

CDR3 DNA: TGTGCCAGCAGTCCGACGGACTGGTACGAGCAGTACTTC. It encodes CASSPTDWYEQYF. This sequence joins TRBV27 and TRBJ2-7, with TRBD2 as a possible D gene (5 bases). Between the trimmed V and J ends, which lost 5 bases and 4 bases, there was a span of 12 bases. CDR1 is MNHEY, CDR2 SMNVEV, per germline (reference sequence). The CDR3 runs to 13 residues.

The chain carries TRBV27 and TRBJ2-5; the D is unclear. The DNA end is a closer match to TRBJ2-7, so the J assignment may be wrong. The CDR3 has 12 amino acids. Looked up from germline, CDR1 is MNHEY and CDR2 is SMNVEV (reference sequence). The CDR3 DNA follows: TGTGCCAGCAGTCGCTCGGGTTACGAGCAGTACTTC. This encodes CASSRSGYEQYF.

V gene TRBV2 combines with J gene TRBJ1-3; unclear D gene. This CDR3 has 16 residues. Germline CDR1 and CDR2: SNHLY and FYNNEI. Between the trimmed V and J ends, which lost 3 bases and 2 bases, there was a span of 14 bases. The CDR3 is CASSDGLLTTGNTIYF. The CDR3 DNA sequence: TGTGCCAGCAGTGACGGACTCCTGACGACTGGAAACACCATATATTTT.

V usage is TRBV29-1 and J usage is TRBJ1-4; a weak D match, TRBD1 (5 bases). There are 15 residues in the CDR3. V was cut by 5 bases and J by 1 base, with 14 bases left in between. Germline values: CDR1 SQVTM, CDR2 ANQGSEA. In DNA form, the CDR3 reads TGCAGCGTTAGAGGGGATCGAAGAACTAATGAAAAACTGTTTTTT. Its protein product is CSVRGDRRTNEKLFF.

The CDR3 here is CASSHRQGGFNEQYF. CDR3 DNA: TGCGCCAGCAGCCATCGACAGGGGGGTTTCAACGAGCAGTACTTC. V is TRBV4-1 and J is TRBJ2-7, with 9 bases aligning to TRBD1. The CDR3 contains 15 residues. Germline V gene sequence: CDR1 MGHRA, CDR2 YSYEKL. V was clipped by 3 bases and J by 5 bases; unmatched bases: 8.

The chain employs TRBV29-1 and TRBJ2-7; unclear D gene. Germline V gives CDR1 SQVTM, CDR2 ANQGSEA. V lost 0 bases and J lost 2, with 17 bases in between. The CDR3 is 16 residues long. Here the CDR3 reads CSVEDQARPEPYEQYF. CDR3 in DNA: TGCAGCGTTGAAGATCAGGCGCGGCCCGAACCCTACGAGCAGTACTTC.

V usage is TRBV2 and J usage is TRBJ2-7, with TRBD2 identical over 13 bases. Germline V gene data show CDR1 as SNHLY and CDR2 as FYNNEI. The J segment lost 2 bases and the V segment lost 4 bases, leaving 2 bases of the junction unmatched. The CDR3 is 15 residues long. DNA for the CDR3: TGTGCCAGCAGTGGCGGGACTAGCGGGACCTACGAGCAGTACTTC. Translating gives CASSGGTSGTYEQYF.